This is a list of T cell receptor beta chains from one sample in a study of cytomegalovirus exposure and HLA in healthy donors. The table came from immunoSEQ multiplex PCR; TCRdb's copy has only in-frame clones and leaves some out. Found here are 150,000 to 200,000 clones, roughly 87% of them singletons; the top ten hold around 4.1%. What was sequenced was PBMCs. All receptors derive from a man aged 50 to 59 in good health and CMV-seropositive. CDR3s include the opening cysteine and the closing phenylalanine or tryptophan. The order of the fields is J gene, clone size, CDR3 length, D gene, V gene, CDR3 protein, CDR3 DNA. A D gene is named only where the DNA matches it firmly. Part of the rows lack a size; the others show once, few, many or a class for expanded clones.

TRBJ2-7 few 17 TRBD1 TRBV19 CASSGKMGQGRAYEQYF TGTGCCAGTAGTGGAAAAATGGGACAGGGGAGGGCCTACGAGCAGTACTTC
TRBJ2-5 . 16 TRBD1 TRBV5-1 CASSPDTGGVGETQYF TGCGCCAGCAGCCCAGACACAGGGGGAGTAGGGGAGACCCAGTACTTC
TRBJ1-1 once 15 . TRBV6-1 CASSDGRAWDTEAFF TGTGCCAGCAGTGACGGGAGGGCTTGGGACACTGAAGCTTTCTTT
TRBJ2-7 . 15 TRBD2 TRBV5-4 CASSQGLAGFYEQYF TGTGCCAGCAGCCAAGGGCTAGCGGGGTTCTACGAGCAGTACTTC
TRBJ2-2 . 17 TRBD2 TRBV5-1 CASSMDARSGRDGELFF TGCGCCAGCAGCATGGACGCTCGGAGCGGGAGGGACGGGGAGCTGTTTTTT
TRBJ2-3 . 15 . TRBV11-1 CASSLGQGGTDTQYF TGTGCCAGCAGCTTGGGACAAGGGGGCACAGATACGCAGTATTTT
TRBJ1-2 . 14 . TRBV7-2 CASSLQPTAGFYTF TGTGCCAGCAGCTTACAGCCGACAGCGGGATTCTACACCTTC
TRBJ2-1 few 13 . TRBV9 CASSLRGLSEQFF TGTGCCAGCAGCCTTAGAGGGTTAAGCGAGCAGTTCTTC
TRBJ1-2 . 15 TRBD1 TRBV19 CASSIHKQGNYGYTF TGTGCCAGTAGTATCCATAAACAGGGGAACTATGGCTACACCTTC
TRBJ2-7 . 15 TRBD2 TRBV27 CASKRTSGKLNEQYF TGTGCCAGCAAACGGACTAGCGGGAAGTTAAACGAGCAGTACTTC
TRBJ1-1 . 14 . TRBV5-4 CASTRGQLNTEAFF TGTGCCAGCACGAGAGGGCAGTTGAACACTGAAGCTTTCTTT
TRBJ2-2 . 16 . TRBV5-1 CASSPGFTGLTGELFF TGCGCCAGCAGCCCCGGCTTTACAGGGCTCACCGGGGAGCTGTTTTTT
TRBJ1-2 . 12 . TRBV2 CASITANYGYTF TGTGCCAGCATTACAGCCAACTATGGCTACACCTTC
TRBJ2-1 few 12 . TRBV23-1 CASSPPLSEQFF TGCGCCAGCAGCCCTCCGTTGAGTGAGCAGTTCTTC
TRBJ2-1 . 16 TRBD1 TRBV5-1 CASSFSVGTGGNEQFF TGCGCCAGCAGCTTTTCGGTGGGGACAGGCGGCAATGAGCAGTTCTTC
TRBJ2-1 few 13 TRBD2 TRBV10-1 CASRAAGGDEQFF TGCGCCAGCAGGGCAGCGGGAGGGGATGAGCAGTTCTTC